Following are 26 T cell receptor beta chains from one sample sequenced in a study of OX40 agonist ivuxolimab in advanced cancers. Libraries were prepared by immunoSEQ multiplex PCR; TCRdb keeps only in-frame clonotypes and omits some of them. Here the sample spans roughly 41,000 clones, approximately 88% being singletons. The sample here was CD4+ or CD8+ T cells sorted from blood, taken in a trial of the OX40 agonist ivuxolimab. The receptors stem from an adult with an advanced solid tumor such as melanoma, head and neck, liver or kidney cancer.

The chain employs TRBV5-1 and TRBJ2-4, with no clear D. With 0 bases removed from V and 7 bases from J, the gap between germline ends came to 20 bases. Germline V gene sequence: CDR1 SGHRS, CDR2 YFSETQ. CDR3 length: 17 amino acids. CDR3 in DNA: TGCGCCAGCAGCTTGGATACGGTTCAGGCCCCAAGGAACATTCAGTACTTC. This encodes CASSLDTVQAPRNIQYF.

The rearrangement joins TRBV7-3 to TRBJ2-5; the D is unclear. CDR1 is SGHTA, CDR2 FQGTGA, per germline. This CDR3 has 15 residues. Deletions cut 2 bases from V and 3 bases from J, with 13 bases between. The CDR3 is CASSLSVGPKETQYF. The CDR3 nucleotides read TGTGCCAGCAGCTTATCCGTCGGCCCTAAAGAGACCCAGTACTTC.

The chain recombines TRBV5-6 with TRBJ1-3; unclear D gene. Looked up from germline, CDR1 is SGHDT and CDR2 is YYEEEE. This CDR3 spans 14 amino acids. V was pared by 7 bases and J by 0 bases, with 11 bases between. Here the CDR3 reads CASSKVASGNTIYF. CDR3 DNA sequence: TGTGCCAGCTCCAAGGTGGCCTCTGGAAACACCATATATTTT.

The rearrangement joins TRBV19 to TRBJ2-2; 7 bases map to TRBD2. The V and J ends lost 7 bases and 4 bases, in that order; junction bases with no gene match: 6. The length of the CDR3 is 14 residues. Germline CDR1 is LNHDA and CDR2 is SQIVND (reference sequence). The CDR3 protein is CASKRSGGTGELFF. The CDR3 DNA follows: TGTGCCAGTAAAAGGTCGGGGGGCACCGGGGAGCTGTTTTTT.

The chain couples TRBV4-1 to TRBJ1-2; D unclear. The germline V gene has CDR1 MGHRA and CDR2 YSYEKL. V was shortened by 0 bases and J by 4 bases, with 6 bases between the two germline ends. This CDR3 spans 13 amino acids. The CDR3 loop reads CASSQDPSYGYTF. The DNA for the CDR3 is TGCGCCAGCAGCCAAGATCCCAGCTATGGCTACACCTTC.

The CDR3 DNA is TGCGCCAGCAGACCTAGCGGGGGGTACACAGATACGCAGTATTTT. Translation: CASRPSGGYTDTQYF. The J gene is TRBJ2-3, the V gene TRBV5-1; 11 bases map to TRBD2. With 5 bases clipped from V and 2 bases from J, the junction kept 4 bases outside the gene matches. CDR1 and CDR2 (germline): SGHRS, YFSETQ. CDR3 size: 15 residues.

The rearrangement uses TRBV5-1 and TRBJ2-1; 11 bases match TRBD2. Germline V gene lookup returns CDR1 SGHRS and CDR2 YFSETQ. The CDR3 is 18 amino acids. Losses at the gene ends were 0 bases for V and 1 base for J; bases not matched to a gene: 6. The CDR3: CASSLGLAGSISYNEQFF. CDR3 bases: TGCGCCAGCAGCTTGGGACTAGCGGGAAGCATTTCCTACAATGAGCAGTTCTTC.

J is TRBJ2-1 and V is TRBV19; the match to TRBD1 covers 11 bases. From germline, CDR1 is LNHDA and CDR2 SQIVND (reference sequence). Trimming at V came to 1 base and at J to 8 bases, leaving 4 bases not matched to a gene. CDR3 length: 15 residues. Here the CDR3 DNA reads TGTGCCAGTAGTATAGGGACAGGGGGCGCATATGAGCAGTTCTTC. Protein product: CASSIGTGGAYEQFF.

The chain uses TRBV7-2 and TRBJ2-5, with TRBD1 matching 7 bases. Germline trimming cut 5 bases from V and 3 bases from J; bases unmatched to any gene: 12. CDR1 and CDR2 (germline): SGHTA, FQGNSA. The CDR3 has 16 amino acids. The CDR3 here is CASSPQAVTGKETQYF. CDR3 DNA: TGTGCCAGCAGCCCACAAGCGGTGACAGGGAAAGAGACCCAGTACTTC.

The chain recombines TRBV28 with TRBJ2-5; D tentatively reads TRBD1 or TRBD2 (5 bases each). The germline V and J ends were trimmed by 5 bases and 2 bases, with 9 bases remaining between them. Per the germline V gene, CDR1 is MDHEN and CDR2 is SYDVKM. The CDR3 contains 13 residues. This CDR3 is CASSQGAQETQYF. In DNA form, the CDR3 reads TGTGCCAGCAGTCAGGGAGCTCAAGAGACCCAGTACTTC.

This chain links TRBV7-9 with TRBJ2-5; 8 bases map to TRBD2. V gave up 7 bases and J gave up 13 bases; unmatched junction bases: 11. Germline V CDR1 and CDR2: SEHNR, FQNEAQ (reference sequence). There are 12 residues in the CDR3. CDR3 nucleotide sequence: TGTGCCAGCACCCCCTCCGGGACTAGATGGTACTTC. Encoded protein: CASTPSGTRWYF.

In DNA, the CDR3 is TGCGCCAGCAGCCCCTGGGGGGGATCGAACACCGGGGAGCTGTTTTTT. Its protein product is CASSPWGGSNTGELFF. This chain uses TRBV5-1 with TRBJ2-2; 7 bases align to TRBD2. The CDR3 has 16 residues. Germline V gene data show CDR1 as SGHRS and CDR2 as YFSETQ. V was pared by 4 bases and J by 0 bases, with 6 bases of the junction left unmatched.

CDR3 residues: CASSDRDTRLYSNQPQHF. Written as DNA, the CDR3 is TGTGCCAGCAGTGACCGGGATACCCGCTTATATAGCAATCAGCCCCAGCATTTT. This chain links TRBV6-1 with TRBJ1-5; D is unresolved. Germline CDR1 and CDR2: MNHNS and SASEGT. V was shortened by 3 bases and J by 0 bases, with 18 bases between the two germline ends. This CDR3 spans 18 amino acids.

The chain employs TRBV30 and TRBJ1-6; D call uncertain. Trimming removed 0 bases from V and 0 bases from J, with 9 bases in between. Per germline, CDR1 GTSNPN and CDR2 SVGIG (reference sequence). This CDR3 is 16 amino acids long. This CDR3 reads CAWSVGMSSYNSPLHF. The DNA of the CDR3 is TGTGCCTGGAGTGTGGGGATGAGCTCCTATAATTCACCCCTCCACTTT.

V usage is TRBV21-1 and J usage is TRBJ2-1; TRBD1, the D gene given by the table, was not confirmed from the DNA. TRBV21-1 is termed a pseudogene. The CDR3 sequence is 19 residues long. The CDR3 nucleotides are TGTGCCAGCAGCAAAGTTGGAAGGATAGACAGGTTGGGGTACAATGAGCAGTTCTTC. The encoded protein is CASSKVGRIDRLGYNEQFF.

This chain links TRBV5-1 with TRBJ1-1, with a possible D match to TRBD1 (5 bases). Germline loops: CDR1 SGHRS, CDR2 YFSETQ. V was trimmed by 2 bases and J by 6 bases, leaving 11 bases between them. The CDR3 spans 13 residues. This CDR3 is CASSLRQSAEAFF. DNA of the CDR3: TGCGCCAGCAGCTTACGACAGTCCGCTGAAGCTTTCTTT.

V and J are TRBV4-3 and TRBJ2-7; possibly TRBD1 for D (6 bases). Trimming shortened V by 1 base and J by 5 bases, and 18 bases separated the two germline ends. The CDR3 runs 16 residues. The germline V gene encodes CDR1 LGHNA and CDR2 YSLEER. CDR3 protein: CASSQVRYRVGDEQYF. For the CDR3, the DNA is TGCGCCAGCAGCCAAGTTCGTTACAGGGTCGGCGACGAGCAGTACTTC.

J is TRBJ2-2 and V is TRBV9; 7 bases line up with TRBD2. Trimming at V came to 2 bases and at J to 5 bases, leaving 12 bases not matched to a gene. The CDR3 covers 17 residues. The V gene's germline CDR1 is SGDLS and CDR2 YYNGEE. CDR3 sequence (DNA): TGTGCCAGCAGCGTGCTATTAAGCGGGAAGGGGACCGGGGAGCTGTTTTTT. It yields the protein CASSVLLSGKGTGELFF. Full variable domain (missing parts from reference TRBV9 and TRBJ2-2): DSGVTQTPKHLITATGQRVTLRCSPRSGDLSVYWYQQSLDQGLQFLIQYYNGEERAKGNILERFSAQQFPDLHSELNLSSLELGDSALYFCASSVLLSGKGTGELFFGEGSRLTVL.

This chain joins TRBV9 and TRBJ2-7; TRBD2 matches at 11 bases. Trimming removed 0 bases from V and 5 bases from J; junction bases left unmatched: 7. There are 16 residues in the CDR3. The V gene's germline CDR1 is SGDLS and CDR2 YYNGEE. The CDR3 region is CASSVETSGSLNEQYF. The CDR3 DNA reads TGTGCCAGCAGCGTAGAAACTAGCGGGAGTCTGAACGAGCAGTACTTC.

V gene TRBV4-1 combines with J gene TRBJ1-5; unclear D gene. CDR1 and CDR2 from the germline V gene are MGHRA and YSYEKL. The ends were cut back, 0 bases at V and 8 bases at J, with 14 bases in the middle. The CDR3 has 15 residues. CDR3 nucleotides: TGCGCCAGCAGCCAAGAACCCACGGGTCCCGAGCCCCAGCATTTT. Translating gives CASSQEPTGPEPQHF.

The chain has TRBV7-9 and TRBJ2-1; TRBD2 aligns across 7 bases. The CDR3 sequence is 15 residues long. Germline V CDR1 and CDR2: SEHNR, FQNEAQ (reference sequence). The V gene end was trimmed by 3 bases and the J gene end by 1 base; junction bases not matched to a gene: 3. The CDR3 protein is CASSFEAGSYNEQFF. The CDR3 bases are TGTGCCAGCAGCTTTGAAGCGGGGTCCTACAATGAGCAGTTCTTC.

The CDR3 nucleotides read TGCGCCAGCAGCCCGAATAGCGGGAGGGCCACAGATACGCAGTATTTT. Translation gives CASSPNSGRATDTQYF. J is TRBJ2-3 and V is TRBV5-1, with 11 bases identical to TRBD2. J gave up 2 bases and V 4 bases, and 6 bases lay outside the gene matches. Germline assignment: CDR1 SGHRS and CDR2 YFSETQ. CDR3 length: 16 residues. The full variable domain, with the rest looked up from reference TRBV5-1 and TRBJ2-3, is KAGVTQTPRYLIKTRGQQVTLSCSPISGHRSVSWYQQTPGQGLQFLFEYFSETQRNKGNFPGRFSGRQFSNSRSEMNVSTLELGDSALYLCASSPNSGRATDTQYFGPGTRLTVL.

This chain links TRBV10-3 with TRBJ2-1, with unresolved D. Germline CDR1 ENHRY, CDR2 SYGVKD. V was shortened by 0 bases and J by 5 bases, with 5 bases between the two germline ends. The CDR3 loop spans 13 amino acids. The CDR3 loop reads CAISESYNNEQFF. The CDR3 DNA reads TGTGCCATCAGTGAGTCCTACAACAATGAGCAGTTCTTC.

The V and J genes are TRBV4-2 and TRBJ1-2; no clear D. Trimming shortened V by 1 base and J by 4 bases, and 16 bases separated the two germline ends. This CDR3 region has 16 residues. Germline V gene sequence: CDR1 LGHNA, CDR2 YNFKEQ. DNA for the CDR3: TGTGCCAGCAGCCAAGGTGAGGGAGGGCTCGGCTATGGCTACACCTTC. The encoded protein is CASSQGEGGLGYGYTF.

V is TRBV29-1 and J is TRBJ2-7, with 9 bases fitting TRBD1. Germline CDR1 reads SQVTM; CDR2 reads ANQGSEA. The CDR3 sequence is 15 residues long. J was trimmed by 4 bases and V by 3 bases; bases with no gene match: 10. The CDR3 region is CSVEGYRGHVYEQYF. In DNA form, the CDR3 reads TGCAGCGTTGAGGGATACAGGGGGCATGTTTACGAGCAGTACTTC.

The chain uses TRBV5-1 and TRBJ2-3; 9 positions agree with TRBD2. The germline gives CDR1 SGHRS, CDR2 YFSETQ. The V segment lost 0 bases and the J segment 7 bases; nucleotides outside the gene matches: 3. CDR3 length: 14 residues. CDR3 in DNA: TGCGCCAGCAGCTTGGGCGGGGGGGCCCATACGCAGTATTTT. This gives the protein CASSLGGGAHTQYF.